The source of this T cell receptor (beta chain) is a study of blood T cell repertoires in COVID-19. Study as a whole: The origin of the acute and convalescent COVID-19 samples was the United States, Italy and Spain.

The study recruited people aged 18 to 89 years across around 24 US areas. Cohort assignment relied on participant-reported clinical history. There are 15 residues in the CDR3. Germline-derived CDR1 and CDR2 are WNHNN and SYGVQD (reference sequence). Between the trimmed V and J ends, which lost 2 bases and 6 bases, there was a span of 14 bases. Here immunoSEQ multiplex PCR was the method, and the copy in TCRdb shows in-frame clones only, minus some. The data hold more than 350,000 clones, with roughly nine tenths observed a single time. Sequencing input: PBMCs or T cells enriched from blood (not recorded which). This clonotype was sampled from a man younger than 30 who had recovered from COVID-19. The rearrangement joins TRBV10-1 to TRBJ2-1, with D tentatively TRBD2 (6 bases). The CDR3 reads CASSEEASDPNEQFF. CDR3 bases: TGCGCCAGCAGTGAGGAGGCTAGCGATCCCAATGAGCAGTTCTTC.